What follows are 6 T cell receptor beta chains derived from one specimen sequenced in a study of follicular helper T cells after annual influenza vaccination (dated by TCRdb to the late 2010s). The meaning of the sample's time point label: 2015-2016 season, pre-vaccination. Library generation was performed with the immunoSEQ multiplex PCR assay. The table comes from immuneACCESS by way of TCRdb, which keeps in-frame sequences with V and J called. Part of the clones is missing from these tables; in studies checked, under half for an unresolved V gene and the rest for unknown reasons. The sample includes approximately 14,000 clones, with approximately 80% observed a single time. The ten largest clones represent 0.35% to 0.5% of the sample. The sequencing here drew on CXCR5- memory CD4+ T cells sorted from blood, taken on the day of influenza vaccination. According to the study, the label for this sample's cell subset or site signals: CXCR5- memory CD4 T cells. Receptor source: an adult who received the influenza vaccine.

This chain connects TRBV5-1 to TRBJ2-5, with 10 bases that match TRBD2. The CDR3 contains 15 residues. Germline CDR1 reads SGHRS; CDR2 reads YFSETQ. V lost 4 bases to trimming and J lost 2 bases; unmatched junction nucleotides: 5. The CDR3 region is CASSTDSGGQETQYF. CDR3 coding DNA: TGCGCCAGCAGCACCGATAGCGGGGGGCAAGAGACCCAGTACTTC. Variable domain in full (rest from reference TRBV5-1 and TRBJ2-5): KAGVTQTPRYLIKTRGQQVTLSCSPISGHRSVSWYQQTPGQGLQFLFEYFSETQRNKGNFPGRFSGRQFSNSRSEMNVSTLELGDSALYLCASSTDSGGQETQYFGPGTRLLVL.

The genes are TRBV5-1 and TRBJ1-1; weak D call: TRBD1 (5 bases). V dropped 2 bases and J dropped 1 base, with 12 bases sitting between them. The CDR3 is made up of 15 amino acids. CDR1 is SGHRS, CDR2 YFSETQ, per germline. Here the CDR3 reads CASSFGGTANTEAFF. The CDR3 region has the DNA TGCGCCAGCAGCTTTGGGGGGACGGCGAACACTGAAGCTTTCTTT.

The CDR3 DNA reads as TGTGCCAGCAGTTTAATGGTTGGGGTTAGCAATCAGCCCCAGCATTTT. It encodes CASSLMVGVSNQPQHF. The chain joins TRBV28 to TRBJ1-5, with D unclear. Germline lookup yields CDR1 MDHEN and CDR2 SYDVKM. V was clipped by 2 bases and J by 0 bases, with 11 bases between them. The CDR3 has 16 amino acids.

This clone was observed a handful of times. The genes are TRBV2 and TRBJ1-5; 7 bases are shared with TRBD1. The CDR3 spans 14 residues. Trimming removed 6 bases from V and 3 bases from J; junction bases left unmatched: 5. Germline V gene data show CDR1 as SNHLY and CDR2 as FYNNEI. The CDR3 DNA sequence: TGTGCCAGCAGCGGACAGGCAGACAATCAGCCCCAGCATTTT. Its protein product is CASSGQADNQPQHF.

The CDR3 is CASSQDIRFGEQYF. CDR3 in DNA: TGTGCCAGCAGCCAAGATATCAGGTTTGGCGAGCAGTACTTC. The rearrangement links TRBV14 to TRBJ2-7, with D hard to call. Deletions cut 0 bases from V and 6 bases from J, with 12 bases between. Germline loops: CDR1 SGHDN, CDR2 FVKESK. CDR3 size: 14 residues. Full variable domain (rest looked up from reference TRBV14 and TRBJ2-7): EAGVTQFPSHSVIEKGQTVTLRCDPISGHDNLYWYRRVMGKEIKFLLHFVKESKQDESGMPNNRFLAERTGGTYSTLKVQPAELEDSGVYFCASSQDIRFGEQYFGPGTRLTVT.

The chain combines TRBV7-2 with TRBJ2-7; D gene uncertain. The V end was cut by 4 bases, the J end by 3 bases, with 10 bases between. Per germline, CDR1 SGHTA and CDR2 FQGNSA. The CDR3 totals 13 residues. The CDR3 spells CASSYKAYYEQYF. The CDR3, as DNA: TGTGCCAGCAGCTACAAAGCCTACTACGAGCAGTACTTC.